The present T cell receptor (beta chain) was sequenced within a study of cytomegalovirus exposure and HLA in healthy donors. Note on this clone: Its antigen is still unknown.

PCR employed 60 Vbeta and 13 Jbeta primers. Sequencing used immunoSEQ multiplex PCR; TCRdb keeps in-frame clones, though not all of them. The sample yields around 130,000 clones, 65% to 80% seen once. General study results and limits: Some highly shared sequence variants likely arose as a pipeline artifact. Despite most TCR sequences being rare, some public TCRs occurred in many donors. Clonal expansion, a later analysis showed, was greater in HLA-associated TCR beta chains than in equally common others.

The donors (healthy individuals) were bone marrow donors. The material sequenced was PBMCs. This receptor was obtained from a woman between 40 and 55 years old in good health and CMV-seropositive.

The CDR3 nucleotides are TGTGCCAGCAGTTTATCGGCAGGGGGCATTAACACTGAAGCTTTCTTT. Amino acid sequence: CASSLSAGGINTEAFF. This rearrangement joins TRBV27 to TRBJ1-1, with 8 bases that match TRBD1. J gave up 2 bases and V 0 bases, and 5 bases lay outside the gene matches. This CDR3 comprises 16 residues. Per the germline V gene, CDR1 is MNHEY and CDR2 is SMNVEV (reference sequence).